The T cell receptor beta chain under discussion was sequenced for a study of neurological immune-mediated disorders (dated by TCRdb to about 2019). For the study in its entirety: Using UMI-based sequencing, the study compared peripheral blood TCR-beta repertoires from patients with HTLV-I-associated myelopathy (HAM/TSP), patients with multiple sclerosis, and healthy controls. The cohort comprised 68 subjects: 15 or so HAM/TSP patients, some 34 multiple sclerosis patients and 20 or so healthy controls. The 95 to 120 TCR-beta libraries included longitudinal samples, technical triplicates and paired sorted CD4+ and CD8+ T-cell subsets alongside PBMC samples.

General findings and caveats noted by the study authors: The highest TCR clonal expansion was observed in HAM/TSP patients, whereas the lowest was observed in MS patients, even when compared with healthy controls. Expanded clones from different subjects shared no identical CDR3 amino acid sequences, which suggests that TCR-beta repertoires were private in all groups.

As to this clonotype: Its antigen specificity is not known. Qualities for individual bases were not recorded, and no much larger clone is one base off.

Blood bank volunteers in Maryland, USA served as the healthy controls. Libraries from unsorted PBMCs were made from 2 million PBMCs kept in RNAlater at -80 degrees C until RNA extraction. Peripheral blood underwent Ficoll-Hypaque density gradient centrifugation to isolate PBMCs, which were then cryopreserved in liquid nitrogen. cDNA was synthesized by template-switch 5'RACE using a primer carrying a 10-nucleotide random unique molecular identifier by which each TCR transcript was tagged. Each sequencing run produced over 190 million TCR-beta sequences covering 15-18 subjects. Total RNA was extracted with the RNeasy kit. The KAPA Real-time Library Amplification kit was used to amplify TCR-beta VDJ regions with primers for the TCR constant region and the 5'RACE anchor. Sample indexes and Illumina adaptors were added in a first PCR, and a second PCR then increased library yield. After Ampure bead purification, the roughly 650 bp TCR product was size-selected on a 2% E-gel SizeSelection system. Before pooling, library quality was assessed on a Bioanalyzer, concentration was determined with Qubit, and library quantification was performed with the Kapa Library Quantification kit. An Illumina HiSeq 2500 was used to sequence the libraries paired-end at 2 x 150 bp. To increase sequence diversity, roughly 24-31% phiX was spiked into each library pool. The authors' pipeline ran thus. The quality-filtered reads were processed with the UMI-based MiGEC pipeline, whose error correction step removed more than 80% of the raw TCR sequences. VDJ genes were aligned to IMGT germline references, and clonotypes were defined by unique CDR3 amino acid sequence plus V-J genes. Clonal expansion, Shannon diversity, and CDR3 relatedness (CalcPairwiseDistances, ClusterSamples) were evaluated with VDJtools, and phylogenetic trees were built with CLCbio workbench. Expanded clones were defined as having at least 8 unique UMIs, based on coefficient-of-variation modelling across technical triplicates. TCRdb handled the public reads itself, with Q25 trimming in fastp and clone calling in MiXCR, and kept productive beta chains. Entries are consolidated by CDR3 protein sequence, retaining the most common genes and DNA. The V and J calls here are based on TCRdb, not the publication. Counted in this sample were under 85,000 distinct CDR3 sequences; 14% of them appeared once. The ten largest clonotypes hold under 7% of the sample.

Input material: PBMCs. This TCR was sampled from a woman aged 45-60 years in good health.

The nucleotides read TGTGCCAGCAGAGACATCGGGACTAGCGGGGGCCCGAGCACAGATACGCAGTATTTT. Translated, this gives CASRDIGTSGGPSTDTQYF. Recombination linked TRBV7-8 to TRBJ2-3, and 14 junction bases match TRBD2. From the cysteine up to the phenylalanine, the CDR3 has a length of 19 residues. The DNA shown is the 57-base CDR3, in frame from base 1. CDR1 and CDR2 are read off the germline V gene as SGHVS and FQNEAQ. Compared with germline, V lacks 6 bases and J lacks 0 bases; bases without a gene match: 11.